The clone carrying this T cell receptor (beta chain) was picked up a small number of times. This record belongs to a study of blood T cell repertoires in COVID-19. Some clones are missing from TCRdb's copy, which holds only in-frame ones; the method was immunoSEQ multiplex PCR. The table includes fewer than 140,000 clones, 71% detected once. The specimen sequenced was peripheral blood. The TCR originated in a human donor with acute or convalescent COVID-19. The donor label of this sample is uncertain.

In DNA form, the CDR3 reads TGTGCCAGCAGTTTCGTAGCTCTCTATGGCTACACCTTC. It translates to CASSFVALYGYTF. The chain is built from TRBV12-3 or TRBV12-4 and TRBJ1-2, with D hard to call. This CDR3 region has 13 residues. Deletions cut 3 bases from V and 4 bases from J, with 9 bases between.